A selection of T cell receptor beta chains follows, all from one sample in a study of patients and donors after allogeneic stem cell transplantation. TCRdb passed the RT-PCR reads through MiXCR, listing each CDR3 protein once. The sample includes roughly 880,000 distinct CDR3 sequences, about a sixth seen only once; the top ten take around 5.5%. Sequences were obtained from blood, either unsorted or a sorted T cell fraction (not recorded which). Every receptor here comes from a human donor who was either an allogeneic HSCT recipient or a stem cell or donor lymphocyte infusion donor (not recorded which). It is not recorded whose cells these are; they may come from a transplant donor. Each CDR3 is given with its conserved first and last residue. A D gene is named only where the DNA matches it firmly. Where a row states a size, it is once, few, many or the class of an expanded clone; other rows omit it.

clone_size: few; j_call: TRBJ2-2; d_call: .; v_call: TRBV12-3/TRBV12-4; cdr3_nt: TGTGCCAGCAGTTTAGAGAGGGAGCTGTTTTTT; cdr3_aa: CASSLERELFF
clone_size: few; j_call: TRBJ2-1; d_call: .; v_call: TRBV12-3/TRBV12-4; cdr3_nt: TGTGCCAGCATCCTGAGACGAGTAATGGAGCCCAATGAGCAGTTCTTC; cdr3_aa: CASILRRVMEPNEQFF
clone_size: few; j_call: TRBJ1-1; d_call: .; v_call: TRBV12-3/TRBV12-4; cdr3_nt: TGTGCCAGCAGGACAATGGGGCAGATGAACACTGAAGCTTTCTTT; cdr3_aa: CASRTMGQMNTEAFF
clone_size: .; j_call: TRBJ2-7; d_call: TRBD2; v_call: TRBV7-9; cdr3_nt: TGTGCCGTTGGCGGGAGCTCCTACGAGCAGTACTTC; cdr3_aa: CAVGGSSYEQYF
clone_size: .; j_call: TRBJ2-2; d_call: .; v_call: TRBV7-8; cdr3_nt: TGTGCCAGCAGTCTTGATGCGGGGAACACCGGGGAGCTGTTTTTT; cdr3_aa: CASSLDAGNTGELFF
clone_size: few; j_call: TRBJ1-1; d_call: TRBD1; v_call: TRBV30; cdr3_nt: TGTGCCTGGAATACACAGGGGCGCACTGAAGCTTTCTTT; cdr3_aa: CAWNTQGRTEAFF
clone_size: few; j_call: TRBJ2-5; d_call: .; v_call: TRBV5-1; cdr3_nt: TGCGCCAGCAGCTTCGGAACTGCGGGGGAGACCCAGTACTTC; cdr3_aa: CASSFGTAGETQYF
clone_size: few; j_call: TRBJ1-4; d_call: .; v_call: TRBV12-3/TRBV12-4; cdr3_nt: TGTGCCAGCAGTTCCACCGGTTTCCGGAAACTAAATGAAAAACTGTTTTTT; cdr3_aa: CASSSTGFRKLNEKLFF
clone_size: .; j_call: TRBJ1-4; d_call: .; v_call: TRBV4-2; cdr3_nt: TGTGCCAGCAGCCAAGAACCCAGGGGTAATGAAAAACTGTTTTTT; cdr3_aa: CASSQEPRGNEKLFF
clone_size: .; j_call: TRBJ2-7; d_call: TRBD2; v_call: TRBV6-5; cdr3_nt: TGTGCCAGCAGTTACGAAGTAGCGGGAGGAGGCGAGCAGTACTTC; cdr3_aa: CASSYEVAGGGEQYF
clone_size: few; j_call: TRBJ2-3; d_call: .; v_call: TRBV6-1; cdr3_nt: TGTGCCAGCAGCCGGGGACGGGTTTTTGGGGGCACAGATACGCAGTATTTT; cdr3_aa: CASSRGRVFGGTDTQYF
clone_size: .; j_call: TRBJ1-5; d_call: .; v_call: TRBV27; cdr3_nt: TGTGCCAGCAGTATGGGGAACAATCAGCCCCAGCATTTT; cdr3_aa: CASSMGNNQPQHF
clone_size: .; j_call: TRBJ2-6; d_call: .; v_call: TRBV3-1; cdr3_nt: TGTGCCAGCGCAGCGGTTTCTGGGGCCAACGTCCTGACTTTC; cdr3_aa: CASAAVSGANVLTF
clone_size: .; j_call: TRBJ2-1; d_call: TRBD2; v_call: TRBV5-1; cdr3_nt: TGCGCCAGCAGCCACGGGACTAGCGGGGGCTCCTACAATGAGCAGTTCTTC; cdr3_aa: CASSHGTSGGSYNEQFF
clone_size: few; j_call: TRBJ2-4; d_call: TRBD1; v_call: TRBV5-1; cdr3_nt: TGCGCCAGCAGCTTGGCGGTCAGGGGGCACATTCAGTACTTC; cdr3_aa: CASSLAVRGHIQYF
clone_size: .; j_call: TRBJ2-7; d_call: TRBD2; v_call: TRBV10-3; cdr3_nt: TGTGCCATCAGAGGGACTAGCGGGAGTATCGAGCAGTACTTC; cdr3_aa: CAIRGTSGSIEQYF
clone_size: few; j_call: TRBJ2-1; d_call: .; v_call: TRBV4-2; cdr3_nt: TGTGCCAGCAGCCAAGATGTTTTAGGGGTGAATGAGCAGTTCTTC; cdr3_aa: CASSQDVLGVNEQFF
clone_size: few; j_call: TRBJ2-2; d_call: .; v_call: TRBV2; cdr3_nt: TGTGCCAGCAGTGAAGCGGTGGGGGACACCGGGGAGCTGTTTTTT; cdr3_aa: CASSEAVGDTGELFF
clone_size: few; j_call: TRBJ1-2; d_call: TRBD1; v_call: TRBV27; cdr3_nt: TGTGCCAGCAGCGTCGACAGGGGCCGCGCGGGCTACACCTTC; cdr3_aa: CASSVDRGRAGYTF
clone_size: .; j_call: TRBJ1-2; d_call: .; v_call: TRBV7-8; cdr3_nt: TGTGCCAGCAGCTTAGACGACCCTCTAGGGTACACCTTC; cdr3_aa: CASSLDDPLGYTF
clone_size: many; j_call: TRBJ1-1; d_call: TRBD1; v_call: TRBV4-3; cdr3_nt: TGCGCCAGCAGCCATGCCGTTTCCGGGACAGGGGGAACTGAAGCTTTCTTT; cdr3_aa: CASSHAVSGTGGTEAFF
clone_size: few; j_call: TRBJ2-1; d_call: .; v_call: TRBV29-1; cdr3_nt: TGCAGCGTTGAAGATCAATATGGAGATGAGCAGTTCTTC; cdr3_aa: CSVEDQYGDEQFF
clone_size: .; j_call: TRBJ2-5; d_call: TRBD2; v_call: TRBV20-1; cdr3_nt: TGCAGTGCTAGAGGTGGCGGGGGGGCCAAAGAGACCCAGTACTTC; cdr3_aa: CSARGGGGAKETQYF
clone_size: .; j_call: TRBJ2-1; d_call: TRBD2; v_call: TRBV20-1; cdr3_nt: TGCAGTGCTAGACCCCCCGGAGCGGGAGTGTACAATGAGCAGTTCTTC; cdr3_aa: CSARPPGAGVYNEQFF
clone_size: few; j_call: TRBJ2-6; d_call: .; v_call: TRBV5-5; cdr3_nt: TGTGCCAGCAGCCGGGGCCCGTTAAGAGCTGGGGCCAACGTCCTGACTTTC; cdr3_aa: CASSRGPLRAGANVLTF
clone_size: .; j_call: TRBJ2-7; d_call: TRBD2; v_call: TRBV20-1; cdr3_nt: TGCAGTGCTAGAGATTTACTAGCGGGGGACAAAATCTCCTACGAGCAGTACTTC; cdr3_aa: CSARDLLAGDKISYEQYF
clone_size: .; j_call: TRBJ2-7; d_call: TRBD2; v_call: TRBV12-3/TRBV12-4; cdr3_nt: TGTGCCAGCAGCCCCCCGACCCAGCGGGGAACCTACGAGCAGTACTTC; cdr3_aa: CASSPPTQRGTYEQYF
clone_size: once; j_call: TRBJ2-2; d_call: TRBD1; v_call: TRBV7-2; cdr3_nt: TGTGCCAGCAGCACCGGGACAGGGGGTTCGGTCACCGGGGAGCTGTTTTTT; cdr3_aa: CASSTGTGGSVTGELFF
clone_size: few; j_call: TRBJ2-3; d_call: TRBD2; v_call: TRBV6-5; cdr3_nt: TGTGCCAGCAGTTGGACTAGCGGGGGGGGAGATACGCAGTATTTT; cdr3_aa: CASSWTSGGGDTQYF
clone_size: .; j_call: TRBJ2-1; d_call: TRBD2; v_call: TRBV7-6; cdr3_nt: TGTGCCAGCAGCCTAACCCGGGGTCTAGCGGCTGACAATGAGCAGTTCTTC; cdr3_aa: CASSLTRGLAADNEQFF
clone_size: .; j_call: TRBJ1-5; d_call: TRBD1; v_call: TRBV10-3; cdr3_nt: TGTGCCATCAGCGAGGACAGGGTTGGTCAGCCCCAGCATTTT; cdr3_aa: CAISEDRVGQPQHF
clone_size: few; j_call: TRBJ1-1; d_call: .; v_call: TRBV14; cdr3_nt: TGTGCCAGCAGCCAAGATCTCTATGAGGTCGCTGAAGCTTTCTTT; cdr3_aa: CASSQDLYEVAEAFF
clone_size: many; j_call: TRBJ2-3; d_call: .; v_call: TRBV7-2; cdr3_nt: TGTGCCAGCAGCTTAGCGTGGGCAGATACGCAGTATTTT; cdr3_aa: CASSLAWADTQYF
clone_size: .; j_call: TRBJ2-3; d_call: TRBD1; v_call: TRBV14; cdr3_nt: TGTGCCAGCAGCATCCGGGACAGTAGCACAGATACGCAGTATTTT; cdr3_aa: CASSIRDSSTDTQYF
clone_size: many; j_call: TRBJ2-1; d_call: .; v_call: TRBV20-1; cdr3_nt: TGCAGTGCGACCGGGATAAGCTCCTACAATGAGCAGTTCTTC; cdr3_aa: CSATGISSYNEQFF
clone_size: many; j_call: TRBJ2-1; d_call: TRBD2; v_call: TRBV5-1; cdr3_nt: TGCGCCAGCAGCGTAGCGGGGACCTACAATGAGCAGTTCTTC; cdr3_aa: CASSVAGTYNEQFF
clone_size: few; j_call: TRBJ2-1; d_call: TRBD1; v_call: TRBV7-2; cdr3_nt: TGTGCCAGCTCCGGGACAGGGGGTTGGGGGCAGTTCTTC; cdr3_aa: CASSGTGGWGQFF
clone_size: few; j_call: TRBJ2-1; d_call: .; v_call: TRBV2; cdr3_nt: TGTGCCAGCGGATCTCTTCGGCGGGTCCCGAACTCCTACAATGAGCAGTTCTTC; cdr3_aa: CASGSLRRVPNSYNEQFF
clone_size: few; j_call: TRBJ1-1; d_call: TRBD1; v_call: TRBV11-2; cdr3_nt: TGTGCCAGCAGGGGGCCCCCCCCCGGGACAGGGCGATCCACTGAAGCTTTCTTT; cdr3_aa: CASRGPPPGTGRSTEAFF
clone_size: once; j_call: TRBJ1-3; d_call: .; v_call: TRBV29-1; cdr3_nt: TGCAGCGCGGGCTCCCCTGACTTACAGCTCTCTGGAAACACCATATATTTT; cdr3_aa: CSAGSPDLQLSGNTIYF
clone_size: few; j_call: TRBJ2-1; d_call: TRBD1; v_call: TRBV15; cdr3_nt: TGTGCCACCAGCAGGATACCGGGACAGGGGAATGAGCAGTTCTTC; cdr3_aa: CATSRIPGQGNEQFF
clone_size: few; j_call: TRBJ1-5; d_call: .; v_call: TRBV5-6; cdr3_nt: TGTGCCAGCAGCTTGGCCCCTAATAGCAATCAGCCCCAGCATTTT; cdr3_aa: CASSLAPNSNQPQHF
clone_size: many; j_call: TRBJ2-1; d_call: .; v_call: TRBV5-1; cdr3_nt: TGCGCCAGCAGCGAGGACAATTCCTACAATGAGCAGTTCTTC; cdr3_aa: CASSEDNSYNEQFF
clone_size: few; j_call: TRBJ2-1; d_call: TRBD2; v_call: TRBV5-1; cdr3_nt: TGCGCCAGCAGCCTTCGGTCTAGCGGGAGCTCCAATGAGCAGTTCTTC; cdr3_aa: CASSLRSSGSSNEQFF
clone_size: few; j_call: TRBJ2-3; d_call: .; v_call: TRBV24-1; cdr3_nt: TGTGCCACCCGGGGTAGCGTCACAGATACGCAGTATTTT; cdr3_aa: CATRGSVTDTQYF
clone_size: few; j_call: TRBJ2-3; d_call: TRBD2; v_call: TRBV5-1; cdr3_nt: TGCGCCAGCAGCAGCGGGACTAGTCGGGAGGGGAGAGATACGCAGTATTTT; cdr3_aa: CASSSGTSREGRDTQYF
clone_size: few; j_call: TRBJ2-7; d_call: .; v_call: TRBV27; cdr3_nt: TGTGCCAGCAGCCCCCTGGGACAGGGGTCTAGCGGGAGAATCTACGAGCAGTACTTC; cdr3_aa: CASSPLGQGSSGRIYEQYF
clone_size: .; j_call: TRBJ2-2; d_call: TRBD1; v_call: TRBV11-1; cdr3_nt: TGTGCCAGCAGCGCCCATCTGGGACAGGGCTCGAACACCGGGGAGCTGTTTTTT; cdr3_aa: CASSAHLGQGSNTGELFF
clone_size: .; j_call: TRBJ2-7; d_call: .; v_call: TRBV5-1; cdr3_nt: TGCGCCAGCAGCTCCCTAAGACAAGATGGTGAGCAGTACTTC; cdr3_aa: CASSSLRQDGEQYF
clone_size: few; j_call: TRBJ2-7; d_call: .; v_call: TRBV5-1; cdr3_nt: TGCGCCAGCAGCTTGGAGGGGAACTACGAGCAGTACTTC; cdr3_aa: CASSLEGNYEQYF
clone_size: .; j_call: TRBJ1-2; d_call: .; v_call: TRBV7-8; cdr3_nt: TGTGCCTGTCAGTCGGGGAATGGCTACACCTTC; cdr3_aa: CACQSGNGYTF
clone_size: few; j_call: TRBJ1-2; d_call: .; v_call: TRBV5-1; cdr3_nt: TGCGCCAGCAGCAACCGGACATTCTATGGCTACACCTTC; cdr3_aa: CASSNRTFYGYTF
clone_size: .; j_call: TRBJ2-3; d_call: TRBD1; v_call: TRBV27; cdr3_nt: TGTGCCAGCAGCCCCCCCGGACAGGTCCCCTCAGATACGCAGTATTTT; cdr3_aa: CASSPPGQVPSDTQYF
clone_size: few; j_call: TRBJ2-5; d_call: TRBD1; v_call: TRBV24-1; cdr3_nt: TGTGCCACCAGTGATTTACGGGGGACAGGGGGCCAAGAGACCCAGTACTTC; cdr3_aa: CATSDLRGTGGQETQYF
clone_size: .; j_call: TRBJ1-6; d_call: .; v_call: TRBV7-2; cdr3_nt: TGTGCCAGCAGCTTTAGGGTTCGTTCACCCCTCAACTTT; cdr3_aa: CASSFRVRSPLNF
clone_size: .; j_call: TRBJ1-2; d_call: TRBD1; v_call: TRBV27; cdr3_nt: TGTGCCAGCAGGCTGACAGGGGGCGCGGGCTACACCTTC; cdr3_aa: CASRLTGGAGYTF
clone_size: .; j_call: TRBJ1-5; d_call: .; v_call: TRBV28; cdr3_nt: TGTGCCAGCAAGGCGTCCAATCAGCCCCAGCATTTT; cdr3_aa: CASKASNQPQHF
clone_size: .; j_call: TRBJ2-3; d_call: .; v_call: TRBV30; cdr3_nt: TGTGCCTGGACCTCTATCCGAGATACGCAGTATTTT; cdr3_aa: CAWTSIRDTQYF
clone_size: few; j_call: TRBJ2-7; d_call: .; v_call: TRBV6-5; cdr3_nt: TGTGCCAGCAGTTACTCGAACCGGGCCCTGTACTACGAGCAGTACTTC; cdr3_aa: CASSYSNRALYYEQYF